The clone carrying this TCR beta chain was recorded at least ten times. The length of the CDR3 is 18 residues. V was clipped by 3 bases and J by 0 bases, with 20 bases between them. Germline V lookup: CDR1 MNHNS, CDR2 SASEGT. These data are taken from a study of blood T cell repertoires in COVID-19. Study summary: Collection of acute and convalescent COVID-19 samples took place in the United States, Italy and Spain. Nucleic acid was either cDNA or gDNA, and it came from T cells, B-cell-depleted T cells, or PBMCs.

Per the original methods: Estimates of nucleated cell counts were drawn from the amplification of reference gene primers. Data came from immunoSEQ multiplex PCR; TCRdb stores just in-frame clones and leaves some out. V, J and clone size are those of that table, while D and trimming were read from the DNA. The sample contains about 200,000 clones, about 85% of which appear only once. V gene TRBV6-1 combines with J gene TRBJ1-2, with TRBD1 as a possible D gene (5 bases). Sequencing was performed on peripheral blood. This receptor was obtained from a woman aged 80 or over with acute or convalescent COVID-19. Written as DNA, the CDR3 is TGTGCCAGCAGTGACCCGACAGAGCCTCTATCAACTAACTATGGCTACACCTTC. Protein: CASSDPTEPLSTNYGYTF.